This T cell receptor beta chain was observed in a study of blood T cells in healthy people across ages (dated by TCRdb to about 2015). Regarding the complete study: Template switching captured roughly one uniquely barcoded TCR beta cDNA molecule per two T cells in model experiments. Age-related changes in TCR beta repertoire diversity were measured in the study by deep sequencing normalized with unique cDNA molecular identifiers. Donors were grouped into four age groups: young (average about 15 years), middle-aged (roughly 40), aged (around 62) and long-lived (just over 80). For two donors (one aged 18 to 30 and one aged 80 or older), the study analyzed two additional independent replicas of 1 million unique cDNA reads from the same blood draw. Results the study describes overall, beyond this receptor: There was a strong correlation between observed TCR beta diversity and the percentage of naive T cells measured by flow cytometry. Bulk unsorted PBMC profiling prevented conclusive comparison of naive and antigen-experienced compartments. Observed TCR beta diversity per million T cells fell roughly linearly with age, and a significant reduction was already apparent by age around 39. Compared with the aged group, more naive CD4+ T cells, fewer expanded clones and increased TCR diversity were shown by the long-lived group, suggesting age selection. Because donor CMV infection status was unknown, age-related changes in expanded clonotypes were potentially confounded. Estimates of total diversity from one million sequenced T cells were regarded as lower bounds and underestimates.

Library construction relied on 5' RACE. The sample was run on an Illumina HiSeq 2500. A second PCR of about 6 to 12 cycles was run with a J-beta primer mix and a sample-barcoded 5' primer. A unique molecular identifier was introduced onto each TCR beta cDNA molecule by a template-switch 5' adaptor carrying 12 random nucleotides. Each sample yielded at least 3 million CDR3-containing paired-end reads. First-strand cDNA was synthesized from all RNA with the Mint cDNA synthesis kit, primed by a TRBC-specific oligonucleotide. Following uracil-DNA glycosylase treatment, a first 18-cycle PCR with universal primers M1SS and BC2_uni_R was performed on all cDNA. In the source study's methods: For normalization, 1 million high-quality reads, each with a distinct molecular identifier, were randomly selected from each sample. Reads sharing molecular identifiers were discarded rather than binned into consensus sequences. CDR3 identification, clonotype clustering and error correction used MiTCR with a Q25 quality threshold and the strictest error-elimination algorithm. A nonparametric unseen species model using Euler transformation provided a lower-bound estimate of total TCR beta diversity. TCRdb reworked the public reads: Q25 trimming with fastp, MiXCR clone assembly, productive beta chains retained. One record per CDR3 amino acid sequence lists the most common genes and DNA. The V and J calls shown here were made by TCRdb, not taken from the authors' results. The sample contains just under 550,000 distinct CDR3 sequences, 24% of them found a single time. Under 9% of the sample rests with the top ten.

Systemically healthy Caucasian individuals from Russia, approximately 39 in total and aged about 6 to 100 years, were included as donors. Each donor gave 9 to 10 milliliters of peripheral blood, collected into EDTA-treated Vacutainer tubes. PBMCs were isolated by Ficoll-Paque density-gradient centrifugation, with at least 6 million obtained per sample. Trizol reagent was used to extract total RNA from PBMCs, with at least 6 micrograms per sample. For every donor, flow cytometry on a PBMC aliquot measured the percentage of naive CD45RAhigh/CD27high T cells. The sample holds a few counts of this clonotype. What antigen it recognizes has not been identified. No much larger clonotype is one base removed from it; base qualities were not supplied. This same sample was also taken into another study, of T cells of mothers and their children. Per that second paper: The donors were nine systemically healthy Caucasian individuals, made up of three mothers and their six children. cDNA synthesis used all of the extracted RNA, with approximately 1.4 ug of RNA in each 15 ul reaction. In the second PCR, the M1S primer introduced both the sample barcodes and 2-4 random nucleotides. Over 10 million TCR beta CDR3 reads came from each mother, compared with approximately 3.1 million reads from each child. TCR recombination output is similarly shaped by thymic selection in related and unrelated pairs, with a minor effect exerted by inherited differences. Normalized repertoire overlap was always found to be slightly, but never significantly, higher in related mother-child pairs than in unrelated mother-child pairs. With a sensitivity of approximately 100 clones per million clonotypes, no persistent microchimeric T cell clones were detected. To look for features that set related mother-child pairs apart from unrelated individuals, the researchers ran deep NGS to compare the TCR beta repertoires of mothers and children. Mothers averaged about 40 +/- 4 years of age and children averaged approximately 11 +/- 4 years. After adapter ligation was performed with NEBNext reagents, the libraries were sequenced on an Illumina HiSeq 2000 with 100+100 nt paired-end reads. Mother and child libraries were prepared a month apart and sequenced in separate runs to prevent cross-contamination. Each donor had between about 450,000 and 2,200,000 distinct TCR beta clonotypes identified. Naive TCR beta clonotypes were estimated from low-frequency clonotypes matched to each donor's FACS-determined naive share, without sorting.

Material for sequencing was blood. The clonotype comes from a boy younger than 18 in good health.

The CDR3 in this case is CSARPFPGTEHEQYF. The DNA is as follows: TGCAGTGCTAGACCCTTTCCCGGGACAGAGCACGAGCAGTACTTC. Recombination connected TRBV20-1 to TRBJ2-7; TRBD1 matches 7 bases in the middle. Taken from cysteine to phenylalanine, the CDR3 has 15 residues. Only CDR3 DNA is held: 45 bases, read in frame from base 1. Trimmed from V: 2 bases; trimmed from J: 5 bases; junction bases lacking a gene match: 12. The germline V gene (reference sequence) gives CDR1 as DFQATT and CDR2 as SNEGSKA.